These T cell receptor beta chains were read from a single sample in a study of response to subunit inactivated influenza vaccine. TCRdb called the RT-PCR reads again in MiXCR, with one record for every CDR3 protein. The sample has 400,000 to 550,000 distinct CDR3 sequences, 25% seen once. Specimen: CD4+ T cells sorted from PBMCs, collected about 5 days after vaccination. Receptor source: a man over 45 who received an inactivated influenza vaccine. The CDR3 runs from the conserved cysteine through the conserved F or W. The D gene is left open where the match is weak. Rows may omit the clone size; those that give it use once, few, many or a size class.

D gene: TRBD1; J gene: TRBJ1-1; clone size: .; V gene: TRBV7-9; CDR3 DNA: TGTGCCAGCAGCAAACAGGGGGACACTGAAGCTTTCTTT; CDR3 protein: CASSKQGDTEAFF
D gene: .; J gene: TRBJ1-1; clone size: .; V gene: TRBV5-1; CDR3 DNA: TGCGCCAGCAGCGGGCTATTGGGTACTGAAGCTTTCTTT; CDR3 protein: CASSGLLGTEAFF
D gene: .; J gene: TRBJ2-7; clone size: .; V gene: TRBV6-1; CDR3 DNA: TGTGCCAGCAGACTTATGAGGGCAGGGTCCCTTACCTACGAGCAGTACTTC; CDR3 protein: CASRLMRAGSLTYEQYF
D gene: TRBD2; J gene: TRBJ2-1; clone size: few; V gene: TRBV2; CDR3 DNA: TGTGCCAGCAGACTAGCGGACAATGAGCAGTTCTTC; CDR3 protein: CASRLADNEQFF
D gene: TRBD2; J gene: TRBJ2-2; clone size: .; V gene: TRBV24-1; CDR3 DNA: TGTGCCACCAGCGCACTAGCGGGGGGGCGAACCGGGGAGCTGTTTTTT; CDR3 protein: CATSALAGGRTGELFF
D gene: .; J gene: TRBJ2-1; clone size: .; V gene: TRBV20-1; CDR3 DNA: TGCAGTGCTAGAGATCGGGCGGGACGACACAATGAGCAGTTCTTC; CDR3 protein: CSARDRAGRHNEQFF
D gene: .; J gene: TRBJ2-2; clone size: few; V gene: TRBV6-2/TRBV6-3; CDR3 DNA: TGTGCCAGCAGTGACCATGACAGTAACACCGGGGAGCTGTTTTTT; CDR3 protein: CASSDHDSNTGELFF
D gene: .; J gene: TRBJ1-4; clone size: few; V gene: TRBV12-3/TRBV12-4; CDR3 DNA: TGTGCCAGCTCGGTCTCTGGGGGGGGGGAAAAACTGTTTTTT; CDR3 protein: CASSVSGGGEKLFF
D gene: .; J gene: TRBJ2-3; clone size: few; V gene: TRBV12-5; CDR3 DNA: TGTGCTAGTGCTCCCTTGGAGTTCGGGACAAGCATCTACGGCACAGATACGCAGTATTTT; CDR3 protein: CASAPLEFGTSIYGTDTQYF
D gene: TRBD2; J gene: TRBJ2-2; clone size: .; V gene: TRBV18; CDR3 DNA: TGTGCCAGCTCACCTATCCGGGGGGACACCGGGGAGCTGTTTTTT; CDR3 protein: CASSPIRGDTGELFF
D gene: .; J gene: TRBJ2-1; clone size: few; V gene: TRBV9; CDR3 DNA: TGTGCCAGCAGCGTAGACCGCGCCACCTACAATGAGCAGTTCTTC; CDR3 protein: CASSVDRATYNEQFF
D gene: TRBD2; J gene: TRBJ2-5; clone size: .; V gene: TRBV7-3; CDR3 DNA: TGTGCCAGCAGCTCCCCGGGACTAGCGGGAGGTGAAGAGACCCAGTACTTC; CDR3 protein: CASSSPGLAGGEETQYF
D gene: TRBD2; J gene: TRBJ2-1; clone size: .; V gene: TRBV10-1; CDR3 DNA: TGCGCCAGCAGTGAGGCCAGCGGGGGGGCTCTGGGGAATGAGCAGTTCTTC; CDR3 protein: CASSEASGGALGNEQFF
D gene: TRBD2; J gene: TRBJ2-2; clone size: once; V gene: TRBV7-3; CDR3 DNA: TGTGCCAGCAGCTTAATTGCCCGAATCCCTCTAGCGGGGGGTGGCACCGGGGAGCTGTTTTTT; CDR3 protein: CASSLIARIPLAGGGTGELFF
D gene: .; J gene: TRBJ2-3; clone size: many; V gene: TRBV5-1; CDR3 DNA: TGCGCCAGCAGTCGGACCCGGCCTAGCACAGATACGCAGTATTTT; CDR3 protein: CASSRTRPSTDTQYF
D gene: .; J gene: TRBJ2-2; clone size: .; V gene: TRBV6-2/TRBV6-3; CDR3 DNA: TGTGCCAGCAGTTACATGGTCTTGGGAGAGCTGTTTTTT; CDR3 protein: CASSYMVLGELFF
D gene: TRBD1; J gene: TRBJ1-5; clone size: .; V gene: TRBV20-1; CDR3 DNA: TGCAGTGCTAGTTACAGGGGGCTAGAGCCCCAGCATTTT; CDR3 protein: CSASYRGLEPQHF
D gene: TRBD2; J gene: TRBJ2-7; clone size: .; V gene: TRBV5-1; CDR3 DNA: TGCGCCAGCAGCCCACTAGCGGGAAAGGCCTACGAGCAGTACTTC; CDR3 protein: CASSPLAGKAYEQYF
D gene: .; J gene: TRBJ2-3; clone size: few; V gene: TRBV20-1; CDR3 DNA: TGCAGTGCTAGAGATACTAGCTTCACAGATACGCAGTATTTT; CDR3 protein: CSARDTSFTDTQYF
D gene: .; J gene: TRBJ2-5; clone size: few; V gene: TRBV7-7; CDR3 DNA: TGTGCCAGCAGCTTAGGAATGGCAGCACAAGAGACCCAGTACTTC; CDR3 protein: CASSLGMAAQETQYF
D gene: .; J gene: TRBJ1-1; clone size: few; V gene: TRBV11-2; CDR3 DNA: TGTGCCAGCAGCTCCAGTCCCGAAGCTTTCTTT; CDR3 protein: CASSSSPEAFF
D gene: TRBD2; J gene: TRBJ2-1; clone size: .; V gene: TRBV5-4; CDR3 DNA: TGTGCCAGCAGCCCCAACCCCGGGACTAGCCGCAATGAGCAGTTCTTC; CDR3 protein: CASSPNPGTSRNEQFF